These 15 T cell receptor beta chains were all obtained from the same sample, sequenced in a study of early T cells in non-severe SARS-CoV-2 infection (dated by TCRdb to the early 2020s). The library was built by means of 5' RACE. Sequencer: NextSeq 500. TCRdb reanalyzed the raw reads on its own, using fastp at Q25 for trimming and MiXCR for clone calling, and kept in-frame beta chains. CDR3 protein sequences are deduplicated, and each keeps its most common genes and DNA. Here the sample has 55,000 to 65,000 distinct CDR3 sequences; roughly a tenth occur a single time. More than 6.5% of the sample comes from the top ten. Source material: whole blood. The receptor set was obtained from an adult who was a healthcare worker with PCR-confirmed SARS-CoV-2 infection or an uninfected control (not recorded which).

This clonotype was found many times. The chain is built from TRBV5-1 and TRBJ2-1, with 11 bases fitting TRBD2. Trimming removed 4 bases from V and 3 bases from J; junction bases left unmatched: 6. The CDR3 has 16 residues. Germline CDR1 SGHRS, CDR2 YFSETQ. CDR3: CASSNGTSGSYNEQFF. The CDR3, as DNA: TGCGCCAGCAGCAACGGCACTAGCGGGAGCTACAATGAGCAGTTCTTC.

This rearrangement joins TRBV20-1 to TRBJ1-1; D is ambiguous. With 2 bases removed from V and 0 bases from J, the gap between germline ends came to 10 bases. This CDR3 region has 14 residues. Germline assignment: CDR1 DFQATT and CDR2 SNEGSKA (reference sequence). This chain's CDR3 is CSARSPWVNTEAFF. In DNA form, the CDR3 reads TGCAGTGCTAGATCCCCTTGGGTGAACACTGAAGCTTTCTTT.

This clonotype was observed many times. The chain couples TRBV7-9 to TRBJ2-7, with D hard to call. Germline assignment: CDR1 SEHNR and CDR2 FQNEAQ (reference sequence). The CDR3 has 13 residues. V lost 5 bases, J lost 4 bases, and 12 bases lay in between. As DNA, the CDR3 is TGTGCCAGCAGCGCCAGTGTTGGATACGAGCAGTACTTC. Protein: CASSASVGYEQYF.

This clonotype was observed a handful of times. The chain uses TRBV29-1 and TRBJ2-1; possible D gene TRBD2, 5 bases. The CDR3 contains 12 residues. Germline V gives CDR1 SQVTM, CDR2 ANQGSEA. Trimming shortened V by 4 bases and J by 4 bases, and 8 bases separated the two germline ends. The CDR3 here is CSVGGLYNEQFF. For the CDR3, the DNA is TGCAGCGTTGGTGGACTGTACAATGAGCAGTTCTTC.

The CDR3 DNA reads TGCGCCAGCAGCCTCTTGACAGGGAGTGAGCAGTTCTTC. Translation gives CASSLLTGSEQFF. This rearrangement joins TRBV5-1 to TRBJ2-1; TRBD1 aligns across 7 bases. CDR1 is SGHRS, CDR2 YFSETQ, per germline. Unmatched junction bases numbered 7, after V lost 4 bases and J lost 9 bases. This CDR3 region has 13 residues.

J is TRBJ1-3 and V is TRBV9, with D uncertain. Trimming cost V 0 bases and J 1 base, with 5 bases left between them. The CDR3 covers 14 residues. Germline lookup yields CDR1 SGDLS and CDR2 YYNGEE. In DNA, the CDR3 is TGTGCCAGCAGCGTAGAAGGTTCTGGAAACACCATATATTTT. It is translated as CASSVEGSGNTIYF.

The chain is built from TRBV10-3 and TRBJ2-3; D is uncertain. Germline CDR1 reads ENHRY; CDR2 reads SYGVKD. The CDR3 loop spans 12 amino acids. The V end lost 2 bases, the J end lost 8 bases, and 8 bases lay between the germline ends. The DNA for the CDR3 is TGTGCCATCAGTGAGGTCGTGGGTACGCAGTATTTT. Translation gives CAISEVVGTQYF.

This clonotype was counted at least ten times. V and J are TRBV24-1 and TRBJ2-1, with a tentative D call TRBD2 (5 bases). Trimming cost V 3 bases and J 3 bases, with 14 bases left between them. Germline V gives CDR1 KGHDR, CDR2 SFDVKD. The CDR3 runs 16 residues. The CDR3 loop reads CATSDRGLADYNEQFF. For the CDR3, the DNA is TGTGCCACCAGTGATCGAGGACTGGCGGACTACAATGAGCAGTTCTTC.

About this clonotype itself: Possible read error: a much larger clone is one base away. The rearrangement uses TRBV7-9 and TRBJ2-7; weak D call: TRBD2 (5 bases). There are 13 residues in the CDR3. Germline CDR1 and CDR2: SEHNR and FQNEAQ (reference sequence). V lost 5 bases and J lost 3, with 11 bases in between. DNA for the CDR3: TGTGCCAGCAGCCCGGGATGGATCTACGAGCAGTACTTC. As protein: CASSPGWIYEQYF.

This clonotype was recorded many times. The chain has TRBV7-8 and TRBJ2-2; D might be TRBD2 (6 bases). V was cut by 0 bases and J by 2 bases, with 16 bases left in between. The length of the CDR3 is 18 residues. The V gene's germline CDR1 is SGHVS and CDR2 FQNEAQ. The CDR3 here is CASSLAQEGDANTGELFF. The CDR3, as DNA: TGTGCCAGCAGCTTAGCGCAGGAGGGAGATGCAAACACCGGGGAGCTGTTTTTT.

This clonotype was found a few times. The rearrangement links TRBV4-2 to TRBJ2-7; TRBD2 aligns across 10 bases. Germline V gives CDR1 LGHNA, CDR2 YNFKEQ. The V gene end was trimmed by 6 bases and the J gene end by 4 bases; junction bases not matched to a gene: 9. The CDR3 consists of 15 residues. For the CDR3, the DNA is TGTGCCAGCAGTAAGGAGCGGGAGGGCCGATACGAGCAGTACTTC. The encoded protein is CASSKEREGRYEQYF.

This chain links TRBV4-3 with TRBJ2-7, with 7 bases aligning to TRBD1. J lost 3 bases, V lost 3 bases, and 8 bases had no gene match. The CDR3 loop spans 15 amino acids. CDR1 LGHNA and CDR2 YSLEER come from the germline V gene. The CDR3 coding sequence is TGCGCCAGCAGCCAGTCGACAGGGTGGGACTACGAGCAGTACTTC. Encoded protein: CASSQSTGWDYEQYF.

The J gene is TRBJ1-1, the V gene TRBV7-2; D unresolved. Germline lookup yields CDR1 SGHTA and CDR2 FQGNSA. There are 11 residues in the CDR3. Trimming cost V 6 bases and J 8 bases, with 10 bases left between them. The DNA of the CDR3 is TGTGCCAGCAGGCGAGGTGGGGAAGCTTTCTTT. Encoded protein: CASRRGGEAFF.

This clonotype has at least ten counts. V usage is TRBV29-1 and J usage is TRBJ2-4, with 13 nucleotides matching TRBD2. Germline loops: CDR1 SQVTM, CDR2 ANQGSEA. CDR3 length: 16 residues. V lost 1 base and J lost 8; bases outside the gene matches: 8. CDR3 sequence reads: CSVEGTSGSGRDIQYF. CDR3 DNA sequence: TGCAGCGTTGAAGGGACTAGCGGGAGTGGGAGAGACATTCAGTACTTC.

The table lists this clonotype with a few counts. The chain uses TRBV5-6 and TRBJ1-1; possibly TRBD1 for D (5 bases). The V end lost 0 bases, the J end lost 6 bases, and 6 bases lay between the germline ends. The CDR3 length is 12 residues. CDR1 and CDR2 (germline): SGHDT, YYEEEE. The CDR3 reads CASSLGGPEAFF. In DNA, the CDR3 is TGTGCCAGCAGCTTGGGGGGACCTGAAGCTTTCTTT.